This TCR beta chain was sequenced during a study of shared clonotypes between healthy human individuals. Study context: Participating donors consisted of two women and a few men aged 18 to 49.

As concerns this clone: The antigen is unknown.

Sequenced by immunoSEQ multiplex PCR; TCRdb stores in-frame clones only, minus some. Of approximately 2.5 million clones listed, 93% were seen once; the top ten hold 0.36%. Study outcomes and limitations: Clonotypes shared by all four donors outscored non-shared clonotypes in generation probability.

Germline loops: CDR1 MGHDK, CDR2 SYGVNS. Trimming removed 4 bases from V and 5 bases from J, with 15 bases in between. There are 15 residues in the CDR3. The chain recombines TRBV25-1 with TRBJ2-4, with D possibly being TRBD2 (6 bases). Sample: naive CD4+ T cells from PBMCs. Subset specified: CD45RA+ positively selected. The TCR comes from a man between 18 and 35 years old in good health. Some clones in this sample may be carry-over from other donors' samples. DNA for the CDR3: TGTGCCAGCAGTGTACCGGGAGTCCAACAAAACATTCAGTACTTC. This encodes CASSVPGVQQNIQYF.